This T cell receptor (beta chain) was retrieved from a study of molecular identifiers for immune sequencing clone quantification. Study overall: RNA from around 20,000 or 100,000 naive CD8 cells was split five ways in replicates, with four sequenced. Points from the study as a whole: Spiked Jurkat TCR RNA from one cell was reportedly detectable among under 1.2 million naive cells. Clones that had above 20 RNA copies took up over 97% of effector molecules but under 1% in naive cells.

This clonotype was seen once. Its antigen is not identified. This may be a read error: a much more frequent sequence differs by one nucleotide. Library preparation followed earlier protocols using designated TCR primers. TCRdb ran MiXCR on the PCR reads and lists one entry per CDR3 protein. The sample includes roughly 50,000 distinct CDR3 sequences, just over 35% of them seen just once. CDR1 MNHEY and CDR2 SMNVEV come from the germline V gene (reference sequence). The CDR3 sequence is 11 residues long. V was trimmed by 4 bases and J by 10 bases, leaving 9 bases between them. The receptor was isolated from a human donor in good health. Some libraries in this study had Jurkat cell RNA spiked in. The specimen sequenced was naive CD8+ T cells from blood, with Jurkat cell RNA spiked in. As for subset: FACS-sorted CD8+CD4-CCR7+CD45RA+ naive T cells. V is TRBV27 and J is TRBJ2-3, with D hard to call. CDR3 bases: TGTGCCAGCAGTTCCTCGGATTCGCAGTATTTT. This sequence encodes CASSSSDSQYF.